Sequencing of this T cell receptor beta chain was carried out in a study of T cells in Graves' hyperthyroidism and ophthalmopathy (dated by TCRdb to between 2017 and 2020). For the wider study: Peripheral blood was sampled at the time of initial diagnosis, prior to any treatment. According to the paper, TCR Vbeta CDR3 sequencing was carried out on 135 peripheral blood samples, which came from fewer than 50 ophthalmopathy, 75 or so hyperthyroidism and some 17 progressor patients. In addition, the study compared T-cell repertoires in thyroid tissue and in blood from 6 or 7 Graves' hyperthyroidism patients. For training and testing, the 100 or so patients in the discovery cohort were randomly divided in a 7:3 ratio. Following sampling, methimazole starting at 30 mg daily was given to hyperthyroidism patients, and high-dose intravenous methylprednisolone was given to ophthalmopathy patients. TCR V-J signatures able to tell the groups apart were searched for in a discovery cohort of 90 to 100 patients, of whom over 40 had Graves' ophthalmopathy and 55 to 60 had stable Graves' hyperthyroidism. Prospective prediction of ophthalmopathy was tested in an independent validation cohort of fewer than 20 hyperthyroidism patients and 17 patients who later progressed to ophthalmopathy. Broader findings and caveats from the paper: In validation, progression to ophthalmopathy was predicted by the model with around 70% sensitivity and roughly 72% specificity, a median of roughly 6.4 months before onset. No statistical method was used to set the sample size in advance, and investigators knew the group allocation. A model built on a 13 V-J signature distinguished ophthalmopathy from stable hyperthyroidism, reaching over 85% sensitivity and under 84% specificity in cross-validation and 80%/75% in testing. Most expanded thyroid clonotypes (frequency above 0.001) were also detected in blood, suggesting blood repertoires may reflect thyroid immune responses.

A patient counted as having stable Graves' hyperthyroidism if no progression to ophthalmopathy occurred over 18 months of follow-up. Hyperthyroidism patients were newly diagnosed, had a disease duration of under 2 months, and were aged 18 to 65 years. Patients with uncontrolled infections, other autoimmune diseases, pregnancy or lactation were excluded. Diagnoses were based on clinical symptoms, serum thyroxine and TRAb, thyroid ultrasound and orbital computed tomography. PBMCs were separated from roughly 10 ml of fresh peripheral blood using Ficoll-Paque density gradient centrifugation. Total RNA was extracted using Trizol reagent, and RNA quality was assessed on an Agilent 2100 Bioanalyzer. In its sample, this clonotype was seen many times. Its antigen has not been determined. Nothing much larger sits one base from this clone, and base qualities are not available. The CDR3 sequence holds 17 residues, the cysteine and phenylalanine included. The entry retains the CDR3 DNA only, 51 bases that are in frame from base 1. The germline V gene gives CDR1 as MNHEY and CDR2 as SVGEGT. Between the V and J ends, shortened by 2 bases and 1 base respectively, the junction contains 17 bases.

TCR beta CDR3 regions were amplified from RNA transcripts. For the first round of RT-PCR on the TCR CDR3, the HTBI primer set was used together with the Qiagen OneStep RT-PCR kit. Libraries were constructed in a second round of multiplex PCR, after which size selection and purification were performed. Libraries were sequenced paired-end with 100 bp reads on an Illumina HiSeq2000. In the original analysis: SOAPnuke was used to process the raw data, with reads discarded if the reads contained adapters or uncalled bases, had a mean Phred below 15, or lacked an exact constant-primer or identifier match. COPE v1.2.5 was used to merge high-quality paired reads, and clonotypes were defined as unique nucleotide sequences. MiTCR v1.1 was used to align the clonotypes against IMGT TRBV, TRBD and TRBJ reference segments. Only V-J combinations with frequency above 0.0001, covering 98% to 99.2% of repertoires, were analysed. A TCS score was defined as the ratio of F50 (clonal expansion) to E x V (chaos), with BLOSUM62-based TCRdist applied between CDR3 peptides within each V-J. Welch's t-statistics and random forest reduced just over 500 V-J features to about 12, which were used in a naive Bayes classifier (R e1071). TCRdb reran the public reads through fastp at Q25 and MiXCR, keeping productive beta chains. Identical CDR3 protein sequences are pooled into one entry, listed with their most common genes and DNA. TCRdb assigned the V and J calls; the authors' analysis was not used. A total of some 400,000 distinct CDR3 sequences appear in this sample, more than 11% of them only once. The ten largest clones add up to about 10% of the sample.

The rearranged chain carries TRBV6-2 or TRBV6-3 and TRBJ1-1, with an unclear D gene assignment. The origin of this receptor is a woman aged 55-75 years with Graves' hyperthyroidism. Material: blood. The CDR3 protein sequence reads: CASSYVGRGRGNTEAFF. The bases are TGTGCCAGCAGTTACGTTGGACGGGGAAGAGGGAACACTGAAGCTTTCTTT.